Below, 27 T cell receptor beta chains from the same sample are listed, as sequenced in a study of tissue T cells after allogeneic stem cell transplantation (dated by TCRdb to between 2021 and 2024). The library was produced with the immunoSEQ multiplex PCR assay. TCRdb took over this immuneACCESS table, retaining in-frame rearrangements with V and J assigned. Such tables are incomplete; in checked studies, under half of the missing clones stem from an unresolved V gene, and the remainder is unexplained. Recorded for this sample are some 19,000 clones; about 70% of them occurred a single time. 0.35% to 0.5% of the sample comes from the top ten. The sequenced material came from blood. These receptors all come from a female BALB/c mouse in good health. The MHC haplotype carried by mice of this strain is H2-d.

As concerns this clone: Gene names and germline refer to mouse. From the germline J gene comes the end of the CDR3, since the read stops 1 residue before it. The rearrangement joins TRBV19 to TRBJ1-3, with D maybe TRBD1 (5 bases). The CDR3 spans 13 residues. Germline V gene lookup returns CDR1 FNHDT and CDR2 SITEND (reference sequence). Trimming took 4 bases from V and 4 from J, leaving 9 bases between them. CDR3 region: CASSGGVGNTLYF. The sequenced part of the CDR3 DNA is TGTGCCAGCAGTGGGGGGGTGGGAAATACGCTCTAT.

Details on this clone: The gene names here belong to mouse. The read stops 1 residue short of the end of the CDR3; the missing end is completed from the germline J gene. The V and J genes are TRBV19 and TRBJ1-4; 7 bases fit TRBD1. The germline CDR1 and CDR2 sequences are FNHDT and SITEND (reference sequence). The CDR3 loop spans 15 amino acids. V gave up 2 bases and J gave up 3 bases; unmatched junction bases: 4. The CDR3: CASSISGQTNERLFF. CDR3 DNA (partial): TGTGCCAGCAGTATTTCGGGACAGACCAACGAAAGATTATTT.

The sample holds a few counts of this clone. The germline and genes are mouse ones. From the germline J gene comes the end of the CDR3, since the read stops 1 residue before it. The V gene is TRBV13-2, the J gene TRBJ1-4; D may be TRBD1 (5 bases). The CDR3 length is 16 residues. From germline, CDR1 is NNHNN and CDR2 SYGAGS (reference sequence). V lost 1 base and J lost 2, with 12 bases in between. The CDR3 here is CASGDPGHSSNERLFF. The CDR3 DNA, read in part, is TGTGCCAGCGGTGATCCCGGACATTCCTCCAACGAAAGATTATTT.

Worth noting for this clone: Gene labels here are mouse ones. The read is 1 residue too short to cover the CDR3 end, so that end is filled in from the germline J gene. V is TRBV2 and J is TRBJ1-2, with 8 bases matching TRBD1. V trimming: 0 bases; J trimming: 5 bases; junction bases outside the gene matches: 5. Looked up from germline, CDR1 is LGHNA and CDR2 is YSYQKL. CDR3 length equals 15 residues. CDR3 bases read: TGTGCCAGCAGCCAAGAAGGCAGGGGGCGATCCGACTACACC. This codes for CASSQEGRGRSDYT. From start to end, the CDR3 is CASSQEGRGRSDYTF.

As for this clone: The listed genes are named as in mouse. The read terminates 1 residue before the CDR3 end, so the remaining end is supplied by the germline J gene. The chain couples TRBV13-3 to TRBJ2-7; 11 positions agree with TRBD2. There are 16 residues in the CDR3. The germline gives CDR1 NNHDY, CDR2 SYVADS. J was trimmed by 2 bases and V by 2 bases; bases with no gene match: 6. The sequenced part of the CDR3 DNA is TGTGCCAGCAGTGACTGGACTGGGGGGTTGACCTATGAACAGTAC. Protein sequence: CASSDWTGGLTYEQY. The complete CDR3 reads CASSDWTGGLTYEQYF.

Turning to this clone: The listed genes are named as in mouse. The missing CDR3 end, 1 residue past where the read stops, is filled in from the germline J gene. The chain carries TRBV2 and TRBJ2-4; 9 bases are shared with TRBD2. The CDR3 contains 16 residues. Germline V gene data show CDR1 as LGHNA and CDR2 as YSYQKL. With V trimmed by 4 bases and J by 0 bases, 5 bases remained unmatched. The sequenced CDR3 bases are TGTGCCAGCAGCCGCCCGACTGGGGGTAGTCAAAACACCTTGTAC. Translated: CASSRPTGGSQNTLY. The whole CDR3 region reads CASSRPTGGSQNTLYF.

A note on this clone: The genes are named according to mouse. Here the CDR3 reads CASSLQGAANSDYTF. The sequenced CDR3 bases are TGTGCCAGCAGTCTACAGGGGGCTGCAAACTCCGACTACACC. This sequence joins TRBV13-3 and TRBJ1-2; 9 bases are shared with TRBD1. Read coverage stops 1 residue before the CDR3 terminus; the germline J gene supplies the remainder. V was pared by 4 bases and J by 0 bases, with 4 bases of the junction left unmatched. The germline V gene encodes CDR1 NNHDY and CDR2 SYVADS. The CDR3 has 15 residues.

Comments on this clone: Gene names and germline match the mouse. The read halts 1 residue ahead of the CDR3 end, with the missing end drawn from the germline J gene. V is TRBV4 and J is TRBJ2-3; 10 bases agree with TRBD2. V gave up 5 bases and J gave up 1 base; unmatched junction bases: 6. The CDR3 has 16 amino acids. The germline CDR1 and CDR2 sequences are LGHDT and YNNKQL (reference sequence). The DNA read from the CDR3 is TGTGCCAGCAGCACCTGGGGGGGCGCAGGTGCAGAAACGCTGTAT. This codes for CASSTWGGAGAETLY. The full CDR3 protein is CASSTWGGAGAETLYF.

This clone has only a few counts. Mouse gene names and germline throughout. The CDR3 end falls 1 residue outside the read, so it is completed with the germline J gene. The genes are TRBV24 and TRBJ1-3, with 8 bases identical to TRBD1. With V trimmed by 6 bases and J by 2 bases, 3 bases remained unmatched. Germline loops: CDR1 KGHTA, CDR2 FRNEEI. The CDR3 loop spans 14 amino acids. The CDR3 sequence: CASSPTGAGNTLYF. The CDR3 bases that were read are TGTGCCAGCAGCCCGACAGGGGCTGGAAATACGCTCTAT.

This clone was recorded a few times. Gene names denote mouse genes. The DNA ends 1 residue before the CDR3 does, and the rest of the CDR3 is filled in from the germline J gene. The rearrangement uses TRBV13-1 and TRBJ2-7; 10 nucleotides match TRBD2. Trimming cost V 0 bases and J 6 bases; bases outside gene matches: 6. The CDR3 runs 15 residues. CDR1 and CDR2 (germline): NSHNY, SYGAGN. CDR3 residues: CASSDASGGAFEQYF. The CDR3 bases that were read are TGTGCCAGCAGTGATGCCTCTGGGGGGGCCTTTGAACAGTAC.

Details on this clone: All gene names here are mouse names. The missing CDR3 end, 1 residue past where the read stops, is filled in from the germline J gene. V usage is TRBV1 and J usage is TRBJ2-2; 9 bases align to TRBD1. Trimming removed 3 bases from V and 4 bases from J; junction bases left unmatched: 9. Germline V CDR1 and CDR2: NSQYPW, LRSPGD (reference sequence). The CDR3 extends over 17 amino acids. The CDR3 DNA, read in part, is TGCACCTGCAGTGCGCGCTCGGGACAGGGATCCACCGGGCAGCTCTAC. Translation: CTCSARSGQGSTGQLY. Given in full, the CDR3 is CTCSARSGQGSTGQLYF.

With regard to this clone: Gene names are mouse gene names. From the germline J gene comes the end of the CDR3, since the read stops 1 residue before it. V and J are TRBV13-1 and TRBJ2-2; 9 bases are a match to TRBD2. With V trimmed by 5 bases and J by 0 bases, 5 bases remained unmatched. The CDR3 is 16 residues long. Germline lookup yields CDR1 NSHNY and CDR2 SYGAGN. The CDR3 DNA, read in part, is TGTGCCAGCAGGCCCGGGACTGGGTCAAACACCGGGCAGCTCTAC. This sequence encodes CASRPGTGSNTGQLY. The whole CDR3 reads CASRPGTGSNTGQLYF.

For this clone: The genes are named according to mouse. The read falls 1 residue short of the CDR3 end, and the missing part is taken from the germline J gene. The rearrangement joins TRBV20 to TRBJ2-3, with 8 bases aligning to TRBD2. Germline V CDR1 and CDR2: GFQATS, STVNSAI. The CDR3 covers 14 residues. Trimming took 2 bases from V and 0 from J; bases not matched to a gene: 1. The CDR3 sequence is CGARRDWSAETLYF. CDR3 bases read: TGTGGTGCTAGGAGGGACTGGAGTGCAGAAACGCTGTAT.

A word on this clone: Genes and germline come from the mouse. The read finishes 1 residue shy of the CDR3 end, and the germline J gene is used to complete it. The chain combines TRBV5 with TRBJ2-5; D may match TRBD1 or TRBD2 (5 bases each). V was cut by 0 bases and J by 3 bases, with 10 bases left in between. The CDR3 runs to 15 residues. Germline V gene data show CDR1 as LGHNA and CDR2 as YNLKQL (reference sequence). Incomplete CDR3 DNA: TGTGCCAGCAGCCAAGATCCGGGGCCGCAAGACACCCAGTAC. Translated: CASSQDPGPQDTQY. The entire CDR3 sequence reads CASSQDPGPQDTQYF.

As concerns this clone: All gene names here are mouse names. The read ends 1 residue shy of where the CDR3 ends; the end is completed using the germline J gene. Other DNA sequences in this sample translate to the same CDR3. This chain uses TRBV5 with TRBJ2-5; D uncertain. The CDR3 contains 14 residues. Germline CDR1 and CDR2: LGHNA and YNLKQL (reference sequence). Trimming cost V 4 bases and J 0 bases, with 8 bases left between them. CDR3 region: CASSRDNNQDTQYF. CDR3 DNA (partial): TGTGCCAGCAGCCGAGACAATAACCAAGACACCCAGTAC.

A note on this clone: Genes and germline are mouse. Read data end 1 residue before the CDR3 end; the end is taken from the germline J gene. This chain joins TRBV5 and TRBJ2-3; 9 nucleotides align to TRBD2. Germline V gives CDR1 LGHNA, CDR2 YNLKQL (reference sequence). Trimming removed 1 base from V and 0 bases from J; junction bases left unmatched: 2. The CDR3 is 16 residues long. The sequenced part of the CDR3 DNA is TGTGCCAGCAGCCAAGTTGGGGGGGCTAGTGCAGAAACGCTGTAT. Its protein product is CASSQVGGASAETLY. The whole CDR3 sequence reads CASSQVGGASAETLYF.

The table lists this clone with a few counts. Mouse gene names and germline throughout. Read data end 1 residue before the CDR3 end; the end is taken from the germline J gene. V is TRBV20 and J is TRBJ2-7; D is perhaps TRBD2 (7 bases). Trimming shortened V by 0 bases and J by 0 bases, and 12 bases separated the two germline ends. Germline V gene lookup returns CDR1 GFQATS and CDR2 STVNSAI. This CDR3 is built from 15 residues. CDR3 DNA, as far as it was read: TGTGGTGCTAGGGATCGGGGGGCGAGCTCCTATGAACAGTAC. This translates into CGARDRGASSYEQY. In full, the CDR3 reads CGARDRGASSYEQYF.

Points on this clone: The genes and germline here are from mouse. The CDR3 end is not reached by the read, which stops 1 residue before it; the germline J gene fills it in. The J gene is TRBJ2-5, the V gene TRBV3; D gene uncertain. The germline V and J ends were trimmed by 0 bases and 2 bases, with 3 bases remaining between them. The CDR3 totals 13 residues. The germline V gene encodes CDR1 SNHLY and CDR2 FYNGKV (reference sequence). The CDR3 is CASSLASQDTQYF. CDR3 bases read: TGTGCCAGCAGCTTAGCCAGCCAAGACACCCAGTAC. The entire variable domain, with the rest obtained from reference TRBV3 and TRBJ2-5, is as follows: GPKVLQIPSHQIIDMGQMVTLNCDPVSNHLYFYWYKQILGQQMEFLVNFYNGKVMEKSKLFKDQFSVERPDGSYFTLKIQPTALEDSAVYFCASSLASQDTQYFGPGTRLLVL.

As regards this clone: Gene names and germline match the mouse. The CDR3 end is not reached by the read, which stops 1 residue before it; the germline J gene fills it in. The chain combines TRBV31 with TRBJ2-5; 9 bases fit TRBD1. The CDR3 spans 14 residues. Germline CDR1 is GKSSPN and CDR2 is SITVG. Trimming at V came to 2 bases and at J to 2 bases, leaving 2 bases not matched to a gene. CDR3: CAWSRDRVQDTQYF. CDR3 DNA (partial): TGTGCCTGGAGTAGGGACAGGGTCCAAGACACCCAGTAC.

This clone was recorded a few times. Gene names are mouse gene names. Read sequence stops 1 residue before the CDR3 end, and the germline J gene provides the missing end. The chain is built from TRBV1 and TRBJ2-7; no clear D. From germline, CDR1 is NSQYPW and CDR2 LRSPGD (reference sequence). The V and J ends lost 3 bases and 2 bases respectively, with 2 bases between them. The CDR3 is 11 residues long. The chain's CDR3 is CTCSAPYEQYF. The sequenced CDR3 bases are TGCACCTGCAGTGCCCCCTATGAACAGTAC.

Points on this clone: Gene names are the mouse ones. The read terminates 1 residue ahead of where the CDR3 ends, so the germline J gene completes it. The rearrangement links TRBV13-2 to TRBJ1-3; tentative D call: TRBD1 (6 bases). The V and J ends lost 4 bases and 0 bases respectively, with 11 bases between them. This CDR3 comprises 15 residues. Per germline, CDR1 NNHNN and CDR2 SYGAGS (reference sequence). The CDR3 sequence is CASGQDSHSGNTLYF. CDR3 DNA (partial): TGTGCCAGCGGTCAGGACAGCCATTCTGGAAATACGCTCTAT.

About this clone itself: Germline and genes: mouse. The sequence runs out 1 residue before the end of the CDR3; the remainder is reconstructed from the germline J gene. V gene TRBV19 combines with J gene TRBJ1-1, with D hard to call. Trimming took 2 bases from V and 0 from J, leaving 8 bases between them. Germline lookup yields CDR1 FNHDT and CDR2 SITEND (reference sequence). The CDR3 extends over 14 amino acids. The CDR3 bases that were read are TGTGCCAGCAGTATGTCCACCTCAAACACAGAAGTCTTC. Amino acid sequence: CASSMSTSNTEVF. The full CDR3 sequence reads CASSMSTSNTEVFF.

A word on this clone: Mouse gene names apply. The CDR3 is cut off 1 residue early in the read; its end comes from the germline J gene. This rearrangement joins TRBV19 to TRBJ2-5; tentatively, D is TRBD1 (6 bases). Germline V gene data show CDR1 as FNHDT and CDR2 as SITEND (reference sequence). V was clipped by 2 bases and J by 6 bases, with 13 bases between them. This CDR3 is built from 14 residues. The CDR3 DNA, read in part, is TGTGCCAGCAGTATCTCAGACAGGAGGGACACCCAGTAC. As protein: CASSISDRRDTQY. The full-length CDR3 reads as CASSISDRRDTQYF.

A word on this clone: Gene names refer to mouse genes. The read ends 1 residue early relative to the CDR3; the germline J gene fills the gap. V and J are TRBV5 and TRBJ1-4; the D is unclear. The length of the CDR3 is 14 residues. Per the germline V gene, CDR1 is LGHNA and CDR2 is YNLKQL (reference sequence). The V end was cut by 0 bases, the J end by 4 bases, with 6 bases between. This chain's CDR3 is CASSQDWDNERLFF. Partial CDR3 DNA: TGTGCCAGCAGCCAAGATTGGGACAACGAAAGATTATTT.

As to this clone: Mouse germline and gene names are used. Read sequence stops 1 residue before the CDR3 end, and the germline J gene provides the missing end. The chain joins TRBV13-3 to TRBJ2-2; D assignment may be TRBD1 or TRBD2 (5 bases each). Germline V gene lookup returns CDR1 NNHDY and CDR2 SYVADS. Trimming took off 7 bases at V and 1 base at J, with 14 bases between the two ends. This CDR3 has 15 residues. The CDR3 here is CASLPRGQNTGQLYF. CDR3 DNA, as far as it was read: TGTGCCAGCCTCCCCCGGGGCCAAAACACCGGGCAGCTCTAC. Based on the CDR3 plus reference TRBV13-3 and TRBJ2-2, the full variable domain is EAAVTQSPRSKVAVTGGKVTLSCHQTNNHDYMYWYRQDTGHGLRLIHYSYVADSTEKGDIPDGYKASRPSQENFSLILELASLSQTAVYFCASLPRGQNTGQLYFGEGSKLTVL.

This clone has a handful of counts. Genes here carry mouse names. The read ends 1 residue early relative to the CDR3; the germline J gene fills the gap. The gene calls are TRBV2 and TRBJ2-3, with 10 bases matching TRBD2. This CDR3 has 16 amino acids. Germline trimming cut 2 bases from V and 1 base from J; bases unmatched to any gene: 3. The germline CDR1 and CDR2 sequences are LGHNA and YSYQKL. The CDR3: CASSQLGGRGAETLYF. CDR3 DNA (partial): TGTGCCAGCAGCCAACTGGGGGGGCGCGGTGCAGAAACGCTGTAT.

This clone came up once. Mouse gene names apply. The DNA read from the CDR3 is TGTGCCAGCGGGCTCCAAGACACCCAGTAC. This gives the protein CASGLQDTQY. The CDR3, in full, reads CASGLQDTQYF. The rearrangement uses TRBV13-2 and TRBJ2-5; D gene unclear. The read ends 1 residue shy of where the CDR3 ends; the end is completed using the germline J gene. The V gene lost 5 bases and the J gene lost 2 bases, with 3 bases spanning the gap. The CDR3 extends over 11 amino acids. Germline loops: CDR1 NNHNN, CDR2 SYGAGS (reference sequence).